This record covers a single T cell receptor (beta chain). Antigen: not known. The sample is drawn from a study of cytomegalovirus exposure and HLA in healthy donors. The study's findings and limits: Owing to their indistinguishability, certain V segments, notably TRBV6-2 and TRBV6-3, were excluded. Looking again later, the authors saw that most CMV-associated TCR beta chains seemed HLA-restricted. Rare TCR sequences predominated, though certain public TCRs were found in many donors.

PCR involved 60 Vbeta and 13 Jbeta primers. Using immunoSEQ multiplex PCR, the repertoire was profiled, and TCRdb retains in-frame clones only, with some absent. The table includes 110,000 or so clones, less than 85% detected once. V was cut by 6 bases and J by 5 bases, with 17 bases left in between. Germline V lookup: CDR1 MNHNS, CDR2 SASEGT. The CDR3 is made up of 15 amino acids. Specimen: PBMCs. The TCR was taken from a man aged 45-65 years in good health and CMV-seropositive. The chain uses TRBV6-1 and TRBJ2-4, with D perhaps TRBD2 (7 bases). The CDR3 coding sequence is TGTGCCAGCAGCCTAGGGGGGGGGAACCAAAACATTCAGTACTTC. Translation: CASSLGGGNQNIQYF.